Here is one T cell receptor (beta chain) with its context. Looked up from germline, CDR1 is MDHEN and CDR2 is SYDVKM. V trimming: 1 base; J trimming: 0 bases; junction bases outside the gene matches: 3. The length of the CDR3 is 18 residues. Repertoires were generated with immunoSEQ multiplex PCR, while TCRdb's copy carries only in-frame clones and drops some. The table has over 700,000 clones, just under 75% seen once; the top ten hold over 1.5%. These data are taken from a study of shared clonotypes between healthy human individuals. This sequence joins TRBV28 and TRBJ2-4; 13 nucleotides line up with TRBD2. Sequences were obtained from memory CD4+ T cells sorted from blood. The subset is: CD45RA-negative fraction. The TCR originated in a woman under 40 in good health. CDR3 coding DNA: TGTGCCAGCAGTTTATCGGGACTAGCGGGGCTAGCCAAAAACATTCAGTACTTC. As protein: CASSLSGLAGLAKNIQYF.